This T cell receptor (beta chain) is from a study of identical twins. General study findings and limits: Cord blood beta clonotypes that were abundant carried fewer insertions, and memory repertoires showed no such trend. Part of the zero-insertion signal could reflect confounding by invariant MAIT and iNKT cells.

TCRdb re-analysed the 5' RACE reads in MiXCR, keeping a single row per CDR3 protein. The sample has roughly 1,500,000 distinct CDR3 sequences, about 32% seen once. V was clipped by 4 bases and J by 1 base, with 12 bases between them. Looked up from germline, CDR1 is SGHVS and CDR2 is FQNEAQ. The CDR3 runs to 15 residues. As to this clonotype: Its antigen is undetermined.

This TCR was recovered from a newborn girl in good health. The chain joins TRBV7-8 to TRBJ2-3; D remains ambiguous. The sample was cord blood. The CDR3 region has the DNA TGTGCCAGCAGCTATCGGAGCAATCGCACAGATACGCAGTATTTT. Encoded protein: CASSYRSNRTDTQYF. The full variable domain, in which reference TRBV7-8 and TRBJ2-3 provide the parts outside the CDR3, is GAGVSQSPRYKVAKRGQDVALRCDPISGHVSLFWYQQALGQGPEFLTYFQNEAQLDKSGLPSDRFFAERPEGSVSTLKIQRTQQEDSAVYLCASSYRSNRTDTQYFGPGTRLTVL.